This TCR beta chain emerged from a study of beta chain features in type 1 diabetes. All of the isolated RNA was reverse transcribed, so expressed TCRB transcripts were sequenced. Only in-frame clones appear in the TCRdb table, and some are missing; sequencing was by immunoSEQ multiplex PCR. The table lists 150,000 to 170,000 clones, 10% of them singletons. The length of the CDR3 is 15 residues. CDR1 and CDR2 (germline): KGHSH, LQKENI. V was pared by 3 bases and J by 0 bases, with 3 bases of the junction left unmatched. General study results and limits: Type 1 diabetes patients showed a moderate but significant shortening of TCRB CDR3s in all four CD4+ subsets.

This clone was counted between two and nine times. Its specificity is not known. Stem cell-like memory, regulatory, central memory and naive CD4+ cells were sorted via CD45RO/CCR7/CD25/CD127/CD95/CD27. The V and J genes are TRBV18 and TRBJ2-3; 7 bases fit TRBD2. The origin of this receptor is a man younger than 40 with type 1 diabetes. The sample taken for sequencing was central memory CD4+ T cells from blood. The CDR3 region has the DNA TGTGCCAGCTCACCTCGGGAGGCTAGCACAGATACGCAGTATTTT. This codes for CASSPREASTDTQYF.